The 21 T cell receptor beta chains presented below share a single source sample, sequenced in a study of PD-1 blockade in classical Hodgkin lymphoma. Data came from immunoSEQ multiplex PCR; TCRdb stores just in-frame clones and leaves some out. The sample lists over 50,000 clones; around nine tenths were seen once. Documented time point: cycle 4 day 1 (C4D1), after more than five weeks of nivolumab. Each patient relapsed following autologous stem cell transplantation, and prior brentuximab vedotin exposure differed. The sequences come from peripheral blood mononuclear cells (PBMCs), collected before the fourth cycle of nivolumab. The receptors were sampled from a human donor with classical Hodgkin lymphoma.

This clone was seen just once. Other DNA sequences within the sample encode an identical CDR3. The V call is TRBV5-1, the J call TRBJ1-1; D is unresolved. Germline loops: CDR1 SGHRS, CDR2 YFSETQ. V lost 0 bases and J lost 0, with 3 bases in between. The CDR3 consists of 13 residues. Written as DNA, the CDR3 is TGCGCCAGCAGCTTGGGCCTGAACACTGAAGCTTTCTTT. Its translation: CASSLGLNTEAFF.

The chain is built from TRBV5-4 and TRBJ2-7; possible D gene TRBD1, 6 bases. This CDR3 region has 14 residues. Germline V gives CDR1 SGHNT, CDR2 YYREEE (reference sequence). The germline V and J ends were trimmed by 0 bases and 6 bases, with 13 bases remaining between them. CDR3 sequence (DNA): TGTGCCAGCAGCTTGGGGGGATCAGGGGTCGAGCAGTACTTC. Encoded protein: CASSLGGSGVEQYF. The variable domain in full, with the rest retrieved from reference TRBV5-4 and TRBJ2-7, is ETGVTQSPTHLIKTRGQQVTLRCSSQSGHNTVSWYQQALGQGPQFIFQYYREEENGRGNFPPRFSGLQFPNYSSELNVNALELDDSALYLCASSLGGSGVEQYFGPGTRLTVT.

The V and J genes are TRBV6-5 and TRBJ2-1; D is undetermined. Trimming shortened V by 6 bases and J by 9 bases, and 15 bases separated the two germline ends. Germline CDR1 MNHEY, CDR2 SVGAGI. The CDR3 length is 13 residues. As DNA, the CDR3 is TGTGCCAGCAGACTGATATTAGGCGGTGAGCAGTTCTTC. Encoded protein: CASRLILGGEQFF.

The V gene is TRBV7-8, the J gene TRBJ2-1, with a tentative D call TRBD2 (7 bases). There are 16 residues in the CDR3. Germline lookup yields CDR1 SGHVS and CDR2 FQNEAQ. V was clipped by 2 bases and J by 4 bases, with 15 bases between them. CDR3 sequence reads: CASSLRGGAAYNEQFF. CDR3 nucleotides: TGTGCCAGCAGCTTACGTGGGGGGGCAGCATACAATGAGCAGTTCTTC.

V is TRBV28 and J is TRBJ1-1, with a possible D match to TRBD1 (6 bases). This CDR3 has 18 amino acids. Trimming stripped 2 bases from V and 0 bases from J, with 19 bases between. The germline CDR1 and CDR2 sequences are MDHEN and SYDVKM. This CDR3 is CASSLIPGLGGMNTEAFF. The DNA for the CDR3 is TGTGCCAGCAGTTTAATTCCCGGTCTAGGGGGGATGAACACTGAAGCTTTCTTT.

The chain recombines TRBV27 with TRBJ1-2; D is uncertain. There are 14 residues in the CDR3. Germline loops: CDR1 MNHEY, CDR2 SMNVEV (reference sequence). V lost 2 bases, J lost 8 bases, and 15 bases lay in between. In nucleotides, the CDR3 is TGTGCCAGCAGTTTACGGTTTCAGGAGGAGGGCTACACCTTC. Translated, it gives CASSLRFQEEGYTF.

This rearrangement joins TRBV28 to TRBJ2-7; 9 nucleotides align to TRBD1. V lost 9 bases to trimming and J lost 6 bases; unmatched junction nucleotides: 6. Germline CDR1 is MDHEN and CDR2 is SYDVKM. CDR3 size: 12 residues. CDR3 amino acids: CARNRGLTEQYF. The CDR3 DNA is TGTGCCAGAAACAGGGGGCTCACCGAGCAGTACTTC.

A few counts support this clone. This chain links TRBV9 with TRBJ1-3; D might be TRBD1 (6 bases). The CDR3 length is 15 residues. V lost 0 bases and J 6 bases, leaving 13 bases between the germline ends. Germline V lookup: CDR1 SGDLS, CDR2 YYNGEE. This chain's CDR3 is CASSVVAGVENTIYF. In DNA form, the CDR3 reads TGTGCCAGCAGCGTAGTGGCAGGGGTCGAAAACACCATATATTTT.

The chain recombines TRBV10-1 with TRBJ2-2; no firm D call. CDR3 size: 13 residues. CDR1 is WNHNN and CDR2 is SYGVQD in the germline V gene (reference sequence). Trimming pared 5 bases from V and 4 bases from J, leaving 8 bases between. This CDR3 reads CASSPVGTGELFF. DNA for the CDR3: TGCGCCAGCAGTCCGGTCGGCACCGGGGAGCTGTTTTTT.

The chain recombines TRBV7-9 with TRBJ2-7; 7 bases match TRBD1. The CDR3 runs to 14 residues. The V gene's germline CDR1 is SEHNR and CDR2 FQNEAQ (reference sequence). The junction had 5 bases not matched to a gene; V was cut back by 1 base and J by 5 bases. DNA for the CDR3: TGTGCCAGCAGCTTAGGGACAGGAAGAGACGAGCAGTACTTC. It translates to CASSLGTGRDEQYF.

This clone was found once. The rearrangement uses TRBV18 and TRBJ2-2, with 10 bases identical to TRBD2. The CDR3 is made up of 16 amino acids. CDR1 is KGHSH, CDR2 LQKENI, per germline. V was clipped by 3 bases and J by 7 bases; unmatched bases: 8. Here the CDR3 reads CASSPTVAGGDGELFF. As DNA, the CDR3 is TGTGCCAGCTCACCGACAGTAGCGGGGGGCGACGGGGAGCTGTTTTTT.

V usage is TRBV27 and J usage is TRBJ2-3; 9 positions match TRBD1. The CDR3 runs to 17 residues. Per germline, CDR1 MNHEY and CDR2 SMNVEV (reference sequence). J gave up 2 bases and V 2 bases, and 8 bases lay outside the gene matches. The CDR3 is CASSLGNRGPSTDTQYF. The CDR3 DNA reads as TGTGCCAGCAGTTTAGGGAACAGGGGGCCCTCCACAGATACGCAGTATTTT.

This clone has a single count. This chain connects TRBV9 to TRBJ1-1; a weak D match, TRBD1 (5 bases). Trimming shortened V by 3 bases and J by 3 bases, and 12 bases separated the two germline ends. CDR1 and CDR2 from the germline V gene are SGDLS and YYNGEE. There are 14 residues in the CDR3. CDR3 nucleotide sequence: TGTGCCAGCAGCGCAATTGGGGGTCACACTGAAGCTTTCTTT. This sequence encodes CASSAIGGHTEAFF.

The chain uses TRBV15 and TRBJ1-5; 9 positions match TRBD1. The V gene end was trimmed by 3 bases and the J gene end by 7 bases; junction bases not matched to a gene: 7. Germline V gives CDR1 LNHNV, CDR2 YYDKDF (reference sequence). This CDR3 is 15 amino acids long. As DNA, the CDR3 is TGTGCCACCAGCAGGAAGCGGACAGGGGAACAGCCCCAGCATTTT. Amino acid sequence: CATSRKRTGEQPQHF.

V is TRBV6-6 and J is TRBJ2-7; D gene ambiguous. Trimming removed 8 bases from V and 4 bases from J, with 18 bases in between. The CDR3 totals 14 residues. Germline V lookup: CDR1 MNHNY, CDR2 SVGAGI (reference sequence). This CDR3 is CASLHGSPAYEQYF. Here the CDR3 DNA reads TGTGCCAGCCTACATGGTTCCCCTGCATACGAGCAGTACTTC.

The chain employs TRBV2 and TRBJ1-5, with D possibly matching TRBD1 (5 bases). V lost 6 bases to trimming and J lost 3 bases, with 15 bases between them. Germline V gene lookup returns CDR1 SNHLY and CDR2 FYNNEI. This CDR3 contains 15 residues. CDR3 nucleotide sequence: TGTGCCAGCAGGGGGGGGGACGGGAACAATCAGCCCCAGCATTTT. It yields the protein CASRGGDGNNQPQHF.

To note about this clone: In this CDR3 the conserved last residue, phenylalanine or tryptophan, is missing, so a read error is likely. No DNA is shown, since the ends of the CDR3 on it are uncertain; the CDR3 is the one TCRdb lists. The chain uses TRBV21-1 and TRBJ1-6; no check of the table's D call, TRBD1, against the DNA was made. TRBV21-1 is a pseudogene segment. The CDR3 comprises 11 residues, both ends counted. This chain's CDR3 is CASIFAQATFL.

V gene TRBV7-3 combines with J gene TRBJ2-2; the D is unclear. V shed 1 base and J shed 2 bases, with 5 bases lying between them. The CDR3 covers 14 residues. Germline V gene sequence: CDR1 SGHTA, CDR2 FQGTGA. The CDR3 DNA reads as TGTGCCAGCAGCTTAAGGGGAAACACCGGGGAGCTGTTTTTT. This gives the protein CASSLRGNTGELFF.

This chain connects TRBV4-2 to TRBJ2-3; D perhaps matches TRBD2 (6 bases). In germline, CDR1 is LGHNA, CDR2 YNFKEQ. CDR3 length equals 12 residues. Trimming removed 4 bases from V and 6 bases from J, with 8 bases in between. CDR3 region: CASSPAGDTQYF. The CDR3 nucleotides read TGTGCCAGCAGCCCGGCGGGGGATACGCAGTATTTT.

This clone has a single count. The chain carries TRBV7-8 and TRBJ2-5; no clear D. The closer fit of TRBJ2-7 to the DNA end suggests the J call may be wrong. This CDR3 has 14 amino acids. The germline gives CDR1 SGHVS, CDR2 FQNEAQ. The CDR3 nucleotides are TGTGCCAGCAGCCACACTGGAATTCGGGTCGAGCAGTACTTC. This translates into CASSHTGIRVEQYF.

The V gene is TRBV7-2, the J gene TRBJ2-3, with D tentatively TRBD2 (6 bases). Trimming left V 1 base short and J 0 bases short, with 11 bases between. Germline CDR1 and CDR2: SGHTA and FQGNSA. The CDR3 sequence is 16 residues long. The CDR3 region has the DNA TGTGCCAGCAGCTTAGATAGCGGTGCTAGCACAGATACGCAGTATTTT. Its translation is CASSLDSGASTDTQYF.